Sequencing of this T cell receptor (beta chain) was carried out in a study of blood T cell repertoires in COVID-19. Study summary: PBMCs, B-cell-depleted T cells, or T cells provided the cDNA or gDNA that made up the material.

Original methodology: For nucleated cells, counts were estimated from reference gene primer amplification. Clones were sequenced by immunoSEQ multiplex PCR, and TCRdb holds only the in-frame ones, with some missing. D and trimming come from the DNA, and the V and J calls and clone size come from that table. This table has approximately 220,000 clones, approximately 83% appearing once. The CDR3 extends over 18 amino acids. The J segment lost 0 bases and the V segment lost 4 bases, leaving 15 bases of the junction unmatched. Per the germline V gene, CDR1 is LGHDT and CDR2 is YNNKEL (reference sequence).

This sequence joins TRBV3-1 (or the pseudogene TRBV3-2) and TRBJ2-7; 7 nucleotides align to TRBD1. This TCR came from a man aged 35 to 55 with acute or convalescent COVID-19. Sequences were obtained from peripheral blood. The CDR3 reads CASSPPNRPGQNSYEQYF. CDR3 DNA: TGTGCCAGCAGCCCCCCGAACCGACCGGGACAGAACTCCTACGAGCAGTACTTC.